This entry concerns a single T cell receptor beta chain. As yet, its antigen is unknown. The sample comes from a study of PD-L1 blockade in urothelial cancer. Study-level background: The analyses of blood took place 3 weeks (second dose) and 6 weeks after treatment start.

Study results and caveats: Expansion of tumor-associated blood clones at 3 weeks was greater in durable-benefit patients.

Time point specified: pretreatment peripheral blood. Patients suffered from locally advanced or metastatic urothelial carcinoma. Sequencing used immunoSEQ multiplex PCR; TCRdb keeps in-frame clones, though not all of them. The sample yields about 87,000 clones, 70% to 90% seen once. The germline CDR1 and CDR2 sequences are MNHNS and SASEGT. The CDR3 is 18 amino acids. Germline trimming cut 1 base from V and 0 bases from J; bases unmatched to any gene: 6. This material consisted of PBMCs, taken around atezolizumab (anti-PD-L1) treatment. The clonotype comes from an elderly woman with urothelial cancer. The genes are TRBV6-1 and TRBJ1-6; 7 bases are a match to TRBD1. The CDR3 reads CASSEEGQMSSYNSPLHF. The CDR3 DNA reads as TGTGCCAGCAGTGAAGAGGGACAGATGAGCTCCTATAATTCACCCCTCCACTTT.